The present T cell receptor (beta chain) was sequenced within a study of regulatory T cells in long-lasting Graves disease. The time point: persistent/refractory GD, antithyroid drugs over 5 years with positive TRAb. PBMC-extracted RNA yielded the TCR library. Approximately 9-milliliter peripheral blood samples went into EDTA tubes. The CDR3 has 17 amino acids. The germline CDR1 and CDR2 sequences are SNHLY and FYNNEI. The V end lost 6 bases, the J end lost 1 base, and 21 bases lay between the germline ends. This clonotype was seen repeatedly, ten times or more. As yet, its antigen is unknown. Regarding the study as a whole: Newly diagnosed disease favored TRBV20-1 and TRBJ2-1 over persistent disease.

CDR3-region Arm-PCR and iRepertoire HTBI primers produced the TCR beta libraries. MiXCR, run by TCRdb on the multiplex PCR reads, gives a single entry per CDR3 protein. The data show some 430,000 distinct CDR3 sequences, roughly 21% seen once. V usage is TRBV2 and J usage is TRBJ2-5, with D possibly TRBD1 on 5 matching bases. Material: peripheral blood mononuclear cells (PBMCs), obtained when the disease was refractory, from a patient treated with antithyroid drugs. This sequence originates from a female donor with Graves disease. As DNA, the CDR3 is TGTGCCAGCAGACGTGCCCGGTGGGGCAGGACCCAAGAGACCCAGTACTTC. It is translated as CASRRARWGRTQETQYF.